This is a list of T cell receptor beta chains from one sample in a study of blood T cell repertoires in COVID-19. The method was immunoSEQ multiplex PCR; TCRdb's version includes in-frame clones alone and lacks a portion of them. The profile shows around 130,000 clones, 82% of them singletons. Sequenced material: peripheral blood. The receptors here all came from a human donor in a cohort sampled during active COVID-19. The CDR3 runs from the conserved cysteine through the conserved F or W. A D gene is named only where the DNA matches it firmly. The size field is filled for only some rows; it gives once, few, many or a size class.

>TRBV5-1|TRBD1|-|TRBJ2-7|16
CASSFYRGRSGYEQYF
TGCGCCAGCAGCTTTTACAGGGGGCGTTCAGGCTACGAGCAGTACTTC
>TRBV5-1|-|-|TRBJ2-3|14
CASSPGFGTDTQYF
TGCGCCAGCAGCCCCGGGTTTGGCACAGATACGCAGTATTTT
>TRBV29-1|-|few|TRBJ1-2|14
CSVEDYRGASGYTF
TGCAGCGTTGAGGATTATCGCGGAGCTAGCGGCTACACCTTC
>TRBV5-1|-|-|TRBJ2-5|15
CASSLYGTHQETQYF
TGCGCCAGCAGCTTGTATGGGACACACCAAGAGACCCAGTACTTC
>TRBV3-1/TRBV3-2|-|few|TRBJ1-1|14
CASSQAYMNTEAFF
TGTGCCAGCAGCCAAGCGTACATGAACACTGAAGCTTTCTTT
>TRBV2|-|few|TRBJ1-5|15
CASRSPGASNQPQHF
TGTGCCAGCAGGTCCCCAGGGGCTAGCAATCAGCCCCAGCATTTT
>TRBV7-9|TRBD2|-|TRBJ2-3|14
CASSSGLATDTQYF
TGTGCCAGCAGCTCGGGACTAGCGACTGATACGCAGTATTTT
>TRBV7-6|-|-|TRBJ2-7|13
CASSLGGFLEQYF
TGTGCCAGCAGCTTAGGAGGGTTTCTCGAGCAGTACTTC
>TRBV3-1/TRBV3-2|-|few|TRBJ1-1|17
CASSQSWDTSSYAEAFF
TGTGCCAGCAGCCAATCTTGGGACACCTCTTCTTACGCTGAAGCTTTCTTT
>TRBV29-1|-|-|TRBJ2-7|13
CSAARTVGNEQYF
TGCAGCGCCGCTAGGACTGTAGGCAACGAGCAGTACTTC
>TRBV3-1/TRBV3-2|-|-|TRBJ1-5|16
CASSQGGPYSNQPQHF
TGTGCCAGCAGCCAAGGGGGGCCCTATAGCAATCAGCCCCAGCATTTT
>TRBV4-1|TRBD2|-|TRBJ2-2|16
CASSQAGGGAPGELFF
TGCGCCAGCAGCCAAGCGGGCGGGGGGGCTCCCGGGGAGCTGTTTTTT
>TRBV28|TRBD1|-|TRBJ1-6|15
CASSLGTGNNSPLHF
TGTGCCAGCAGTTTAGGGACAGGGAATAATTCACCCCTCCACTTT
>TRBV27|TRBD1|-|TRBJ2-7|13
CASRAGGRYEQYF
TGTGCCAGCAGGGCAGGGGGTCGCTACGAGCAGTACTTC
>TRBV29-1|-|-|TRBJ2-1|13
CSVHRDSYNEQFF
TGCAGCGTTCACAGGGACTCCTACAATGAGCAGTTCTTC
>TRBV7-9|TRBD1|few|TRBJ1-1|14
CASSLGQGSTEAFF
TGTGCCAGCAGCCTAGGACAGGGGAGCACTGAAGCTTTCTTT
>TRBV4-1|-|-|TRBJ2-1|16
CASSKQVVSRYNEQFF
TGCGCCAGCAGCAAACAGGTAGTGAGTCGCTACAATGAGCAGTTCTTC
>TRBV6-5|TRBD1|-|TRBJ1-3|13
CASSYSPGQGIYF
TGTGCCAGCAGTTACTCACCCGGACAGGGGATATATTTT
>TRBV29-1|TRBD2|-|TRBJ2-1|14
CSAPRLAGGDEQFF
TGCAGCGCCCCCCGGCTAGCGGGGGGGGATGAGCAGTTCTTC
>TRBV12-3/TRBV12-4|-|-|TRBJ2-3|13
CASTPSLGDTQYF
TGTGCCAGCACCCCCTCCCTCGGAGATACGCAGTATTTT
>TRBV10-2|-|-|TRBJ2-7|12
CASSGVRGEQYF
TGCGCCAGCAGTGGGGTGAGAGGCGAGCAGTACTTC
>TRBV5-5|TRBD1|-|TRBJ1-2|15
CASSLVVRGGGGYTF
TGTGCCAGCAGCTTGGTGGTTAGAGGGGGCGGAGGCTACACCTTC
>TRBV28|TRBD1|-|TRBJ1-2|14
CASSRSGQSYGYTF
TGTGCCAGCAGTCGATCGGGACAGTCCTATGGCTACACCTTC
>TRBV5-1|-|-|TRBJ1-1|15
CASSSEQGVGTEAFF
TGCGCCAGCAGCTCTGAACAGGGAGTGGGCACTGAAGCTTTCTTT
>TRBV27|-|-|TRBJ1-1|13
CASSFTGITEAFF
TGTGCCAGCAGTTTTACGGGGATTACTGAAGCTTTCTTT
>TRBV5-6|TRBD1|-|TRBJ1-4|15
CASSSSRDRDEKLFF
TGTGCCAGCAGCTCAAGCCGGGACAGGGATGAAAAACTGTTTTTT
>TRBV5-4|TRBD2|-|TRBJ2-3|18
CASSLGLAGAYSTDTQYF
TGTGCCAGCAGCTTGGGACTAGCGGGGGCGTATAGCACAGATACGCAGTATTTT